The clone carrying this TCR beta chain was counted only a few times. These data come from a study of blood T cell repertoires in COVID-19. The wider study: Spain, Italy and the United States supplied samples that represented acute and convalescent COVID-19. T cells, B-cell-depleted T cells, or PBMCs provided the cDNA or gDNA that served as material.

Germline CDR1 is SGHRS and CDR2 is YFSETQ. V lost 5 bases and J lost 6, with 16 bases in between. The CDR3 consists of 14 residues. As processed by the authors: Amplification of reference gene primers provided the estimated nucleated cell counts. The protocol was immunoSEQ multiplex PCR, while the TCRdb copy is restricted to in-frame clones and leaves out a portion. V and J calls and clone size follow that table, whereas D and trimming were derived from the DNA. The sample lists under 85,000 clones, roughly 90% seen once, with roughly 15% in the top ten. The genes are TRBV5-1 and TRBJ2-3; TRBD1 might be the D (5 bases). This TCR was sampled from an elderly man in a cohort sampled during active COVID-19. The source material was peripheral blood. The CDR3 protein is CASSTLRQTDTQYF. As DNA, the CDR3 is TGCGCCAGCAGTACCCTCCGACAGACGGATACGCAGTATTTT.